These 9 T cell receptor beta chains were sequenced from one sample in a study of blood T cell repertoires in COVID-19 (dated by TCRdb to 2018 to 2021). Libraries were constructed by the immunoSEQ multiplex PCR assay. The immuneACCESS repertoire file appears here via TCRdb, limited to in-frame rearrangements. These files lack a portion of the clones; in checked studies, under half of the deficit traces to unresolved V genes, and the cause of the others is not known. The sample contains roughly 260,000 clones, around 90% of them found a single time. Of the sample, 3.5% to 4.5% falls within the top ten clones. Sequencing was done on a sample of peripheral blood. These receptors were taken from a man in his sixties who had recovered from COVID-19.

The chain uses TRBV5-4 and TRBJ2-7; D is possibly TRBD1 (6 bases). The CDR3 runs 14 residues. Trimming stripped 4 bases from V and 2 bases from J, with 13 bases between. Germline assignment: CDR1 SGHNT and CDR2 YYREEE (reference sequence). The CDR3 sequence is CASSPNREPYEQYF. CDR3 coding DNA: TGTGCCAGCAGCCCGAACAGGGAACCCTACGAGCAGTACTTC.

The CDR3 region is CASSFGGTGVNEQFF. CDR3 bases: TGTGCCAGCAGTTTTGGTGGGACAGGGGTGAATGAGCAGTTCTTC. The chain is built from TRBV27 and TRBJ2-1, with TRBD1 matching over 10 bases. With 3 bases clipped from V and 7 bases from J, the junction kept 6 bases outside the gene matches. There are 15 residues in the CDR3. Germline CDR1 MNHEY, CDR2 SMNVEV (reference sequence).

The count of this clone is one. The chain is built from TRBV5-1 and TRBJ2-3, with a tentative D call TRBD2 (5 bases). The CDR3 loop spans 13 amino acids. V was shortened by 6 bases and J by 0 bases, with 8 bases between the two germline ends. Germline CDR1 and CDR2: SGHRS and YFSETQ. The CDR3 reads CASKQRSTDTQYF. As DNA, the CDR3 is TGCGCCAGCAAGCAGCGGAGCACAGATACGCAGTATTTT.

The J gene is TRBJ2-1, the V gene TRBV25-1; D is possibly TRBD1 (6 bases). CDR1 and CDR2 from the germline V gene are MGHDK and SYGVNS. Trimming cost V 9 bases and J 4 bases, with 13 bases left between them. The CDR3 totals 13 residues. Here the CDR3 reads CARVDRRYNEQFF. CDR3 nucleotides: TGTGCCAGGGTGGACAGACGTTACAATGAGCAGTTCTTC.

The chain has TRBV15 and TRBJ1-4, with TRBD1 matching over 11 bases. Trimming removed 6 bases from V and 5 bases from J; junction bases left unmatched: 5. The germline V gene has CDR1 LNHNV and CDR2 YYDKDF (reference sequence). The CDR3 extends over 15 amino acids. The CDR3 is CATRTRDRGNEKLFF. The DNA for the CDR3 is TGTGCCACCAGAACTCGGGACAGGGGGAATGAAAAACTGTTTTTT.

This clone was recorded only once. The V and J genes are TRBV9 and TRBJ1-4; D is ambiguous. The CDR3 totals 14 residues. The germline CDR1 and CDR2 sequences are SGDLS and YYNGEE. Trimming pared 3 bases from V and 3 bases from J, leaving 9 bases between. The CDR3 reads CASSDSGPNEKLFF. The DNA for the CDR3 is TGTGCCAGCAGCGACTCTGGTCCTAATGAAAAACTGTTTTTT.

The CDR3 region has the DNA TGTGCCAGCAGTTATTCAGGGGGCCGAGGCTACACCTTC. It codes for CASSYSGGRGYTF. The chain uses TRBV11-2 and TRBJ1-2; 8 nucleotides align to TRBD1. The CDR3 runs to 13 residues. The trim removed 6 bases at V and 8 bases at J, leaving 8 bases unmatched. Looked up from germline, CDR1 is SGHAT and CDR2 is FQNNGV.

The V call is TRBV2, the J call TRBJ2-5, with D maybe TRBD2 (6 bases). Trimming left V 9 bases short and J 5 bases short, with 22 bases between. The CDR3 covers 15 residues. CDR1 is SNHLY, CDR2 FYNNEI, per germline. CDR3 in DNA: TGTGCCAGAAAATGGAAATTAACCAGCGGGGAGACCCAGTACTTC. Protein sequence: CARKWKLTSGETQYF.

The chain links TRBV7-2 to TRBJ2-7, with a possible D match to TRBD1 (6 bases). Between the trimmed V and J ends, which lost 5 bases and 1 base, there was a span of 12 bases. The CDR3 loop spans 14 amino acids. Germline-derived CDR1 and CDR2 are SGHTA and FQGNSA. CDR3 sequence: CASSMNRVSYEQYF. The CDR3 bases are TGTGCCAGCAGCATGAACAGGGTATCCTACGAGCAGTACTTC.